The 12 T cell receptor beta chains below come from one sample, sequenced in a study of cytomegalovirus exposure and HLA in healthy donors. Primers included in the PCR were 60 Vbeta and 13 Jbeta primers. Using immunoSEQ multiplex PCR, the repertoire was profiled, and TCRdb retains in-frame clones only, with some absent. The table has more than 80,000 clones, about four fifths seen once. The sample comprised PBMCs. The receptors stem from a female donor in good health and CMV-seropositive.

Only one count was recorded for this clone. CDR3 nucleotide sequence: TGTGCTAGTGCCAAAACTAGCACAGATACGCAGTATTTT. Translated: CASAKTSTDTQYF. The chain employs TRBV12-5 and TRBJ2-3, with D unclear. The CDR3 runs 13 residues. Germline CDR1 is LGHNT and CDR2 is FRNRAP. The V end lost 7 bases, the J end lost 0 bases, and 8 bases lay between the germline ends.

V usage is TRBV13 and J usage is TRBJ2-7, with 10 bases lining up with TRBD1. V shed 2 bases, J shed 5 bases, and the junction held 6 bases outside the gene matches. Germline V CDR1 and CDR2: PRHDT, FYEKMQ (reference sequence). The CDR3 is made up of 15 amino acids. CDR3 DNA: TGTGCCAGCAGCTTATATCGGGACAGGGGCAACGAGCAGTACTTC. Its translation is CASSLYRDRGNEQYF.

The chain uses TRBV15 and TRBJ1-4, with unresolved D. The CDR3 is made up of 13 amino acids. Deletions cut 0 bases from V and 5 bases from J, with 4 bases between. Germline values: CDR1 LNHNV, CDR2 YYDKDF (reference sequence). CDR3 loop: CATSRDLNEKLFF. In DNA, the CDR3 is TGTGCCACCAGCAGAGATCTGAATGAAAAACTGTTTTTT.

The V and J genes are TRBV14 and TRBJ2-3; 10 bases line up with TRBD1. J lost 3 bases, V lost 3 bases, and 0 bases had no gene match. From germline, CDR1 is SGHDN and CDR2 FVKESK. The CDR3 has 14 amino acids. The CDR3 reads CASSQGQGTDTQYF. CDR3 DNA sequence: TGTGCCAGCAGCCAGGGACAGGGGACAGATACGCAGTATTTT.

This clone was seen only a few times. The V call is TRBV14, the J call TRBJ2-3; weak D call: TRBD2 (6 bases). The V and J ends lost 5 bases and 0 bases respectively, with 15 bases between them. Germline CDR1 is SGHDN and CDR2 is FVKESK. The CDR3 runs 16 residues. CDR3 residues: CASSRTSRTSTDTQYF. The CDR3 bases are TGTGCCAGCAGCAGAACTAGCAGAACTAGCACAGATACGCAGTATTTT. Full variable domain (outside the CDR3, taken from reference TRBV14 and TRBJ2-3): EAGVTQFPSHSVIEKGQTVTLRCDPISGHDNLYWYRRVMGKEIKFLLHFVKESKQDESGMPNNRFLAERTGGTYSTLKVQPAELEDSGVYFCASSRTSRTSTDTQYFGPGTRLTVL.

This clone showed up just a few times. CDR3 residues: CASPGRGEQFF. Here the CDR3 DNA reads TGTGCCAGCCCAGGGAGGGGAGAGCAGTTCTTC. The rearrangement links TRBV18 to TRBJ2-1; TRBD2 matches at 7 bases. J lost 10 bases, V lost 8 bases, and 5 bases had no gene match. Germline-derived CDR1 and CDR2 are KGHSH and LQKENI. This CDR3 contains 11 residues.

The gene calls are TRBV5-1 and TRBJ1-5; D call uncertain. The length of the CDR3 is 14 residues. The germline V gene encodes CDR1 SGHRS and CDR2 YFSETQ. Trimming left V 0 bases short and J 6 bases short, with 10 bases between. CDR3 in DNA: TGCGCCAGCAGCTTGGTGTCAGGTGCTCAGCCCCAGCATTTT. Translating gives CASSLVSGAQPQHF.

The rearrangement joins TRBV2 to TRBJ2-1, with TRBD2 as a possible D gene (6 bases). Germline V gene sequence: CDR1 SNHLY, CDR2 FYNNEI. The length of the CDR3 is 17 residues. V lost 1 base to trimming and J lost 0 bases, with 13 bases between them. The CDR3 sequence: CASSEDRGTASYNEQFF. In DNA, the CDR3 is TGTGCCAGCAGTGAAGATCGAGGGACTGCCTCCTACAATGAGCAGTTCTTC.

The V and J genes are TRBV11-2 and TRBJ1-2; 9 bases agree with TRBD1. Germline loops: CDR1 SGHAT, CDR2 FQNNGV. V was clipped by 5 bases and J by 8 bases; unmatched bases: 12. The CDR3 runs 15 residues. The CDR3 region is CASSATQGAHQGYTF. CDR3 coding DNA: TGTGCCAGCAGCGCCACACAGGGGGCCCACCAGGGCTACACCTTC.

This clone has a handful of counts. The V and J genes are TRBV18 and TRBJ2-7; 8 nucleotides align to TRBD2. This CDR3 comprises 15 residues. Germline CDR1 and CDR2: KGHSH and LQKENI. The V segment lost 0 bases and the J segment 1 base; nucleotides outside the gene matches: 2. The CDR3 here is CASSPPASGSYEQYF. The CDR3 DNA reads TGTGCCAGCTCACCACCAGCTAGCGGGTCCTACGAGCAGTACTTC.

The chain is built from TRBV5-6 and TRBJ2-5; the match to TRBD1 covers 8 bases. V was clipped by 4 bases and J by 1 base; unmatched bases: 6. The CDR3 consists of 15 residues. Looked up from germline, CDR1 is SGHDT and CDR2 is YYEEEE. CDR3 residues: CASSRGTGFQETQYF. CDR3 nucleotide sequence: TGTGCCAGCAGCAGAGGGACAGGTTTCCAAGAGACCCAGTACTTC.

This chain connects TRBV10-3 to TRBJ2-1, with 11 nucleotides matching TRBD2. CDR1 and CDR2 (germline): ENHRY, SYGVKD. The CDR3 sequence is 15 residues long. J gave up 6 bases and V 4 bases, and 5 bases lay outside the gene matches. The CDR3 nucleotides read TGTGCCATCAGTGGGGCCCTAGCGGGAGGCAATGAGCAGTTCTTC. Translating it yields CAISGALAGGNEQFF.